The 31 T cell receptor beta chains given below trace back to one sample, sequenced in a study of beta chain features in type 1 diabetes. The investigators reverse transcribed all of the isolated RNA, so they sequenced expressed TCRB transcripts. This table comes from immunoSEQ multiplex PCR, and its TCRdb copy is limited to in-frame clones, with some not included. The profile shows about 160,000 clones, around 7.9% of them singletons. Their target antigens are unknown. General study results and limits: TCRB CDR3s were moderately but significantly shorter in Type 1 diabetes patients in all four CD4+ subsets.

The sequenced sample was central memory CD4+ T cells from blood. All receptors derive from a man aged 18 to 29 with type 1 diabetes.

The CDR3 protein is CAISDGTGNSYEQYF. CDR3 bases: TGTGCCATCAGTGATGGGACAGGTAACTCCTACGAGCAGTACTTC. This chain connects TRBV10-3 to TRBJ2-7; 8 bases agree with TRBD1. The CDR3 is 15 amino acids. In germline, CDR1 is ENHRY, CDR2 SYGVKD. After removal of 3 bases from V and 0 bases from J, the junction contained 4 bases not matched to a gene.

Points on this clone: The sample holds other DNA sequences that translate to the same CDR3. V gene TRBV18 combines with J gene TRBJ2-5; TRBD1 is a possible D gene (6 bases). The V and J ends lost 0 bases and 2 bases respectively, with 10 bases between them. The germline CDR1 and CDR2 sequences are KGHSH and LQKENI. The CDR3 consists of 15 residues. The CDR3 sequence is CASSPPSTGQETQYF. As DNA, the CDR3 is TGTGCCAGCTCACCACCGTCAACAGGGCAAGAGACCCAGTACTTC.

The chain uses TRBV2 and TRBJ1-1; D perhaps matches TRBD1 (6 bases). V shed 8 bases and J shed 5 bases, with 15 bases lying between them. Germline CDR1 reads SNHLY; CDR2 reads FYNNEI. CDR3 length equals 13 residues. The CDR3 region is CASAGGPGTEAFF. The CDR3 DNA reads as TGTGCCAGCGCGGGGGGGCCGGGAACTGAAGCTTTCTTT.

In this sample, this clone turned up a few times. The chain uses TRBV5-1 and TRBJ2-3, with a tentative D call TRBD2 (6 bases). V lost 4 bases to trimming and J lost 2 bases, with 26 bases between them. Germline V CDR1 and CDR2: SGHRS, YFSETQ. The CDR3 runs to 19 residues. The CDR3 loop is CASSRPLTDAAGITDTQYF. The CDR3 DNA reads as TGCGCCAGCAGCCGGCCGCTGACGGATGCCGCGGGGATCACAGATACGCAGTATTTT.

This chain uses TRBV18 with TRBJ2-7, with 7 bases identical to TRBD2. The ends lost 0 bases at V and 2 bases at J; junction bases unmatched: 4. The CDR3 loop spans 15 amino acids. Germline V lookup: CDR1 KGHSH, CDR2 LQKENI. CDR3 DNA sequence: TGTGCCAGCTCACCACCCCTAGCGGATACCTACGAGCAGTACTTC. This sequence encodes CASSPPLADTYEQYF.

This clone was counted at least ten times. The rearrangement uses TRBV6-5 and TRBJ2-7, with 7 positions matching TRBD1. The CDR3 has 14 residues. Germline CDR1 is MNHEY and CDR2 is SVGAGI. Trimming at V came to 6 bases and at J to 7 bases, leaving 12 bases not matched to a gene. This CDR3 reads CASSRRDLRGEQYF. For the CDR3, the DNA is TGTGCCAGCAGCCGCAGGGACCTCAGGGGGGAGCAGTACTTC.

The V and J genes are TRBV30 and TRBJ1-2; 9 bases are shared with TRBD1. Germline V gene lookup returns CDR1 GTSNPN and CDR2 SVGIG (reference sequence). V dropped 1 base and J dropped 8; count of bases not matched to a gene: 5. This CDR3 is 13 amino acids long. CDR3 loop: CAWSGTGDSGYTF. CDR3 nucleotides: TGTGCCTGGAGTGGGACAGGGGACAGCGGCTACACCTTC.

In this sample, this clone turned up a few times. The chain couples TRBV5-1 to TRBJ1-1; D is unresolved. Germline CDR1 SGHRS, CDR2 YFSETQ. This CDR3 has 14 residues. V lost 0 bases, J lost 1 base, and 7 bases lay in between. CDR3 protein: CASSLVRGNTEAFF. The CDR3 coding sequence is TGCGCCAGCAGCTTGGTTCGAGGGAACACTGAAGCTTTCTTT.

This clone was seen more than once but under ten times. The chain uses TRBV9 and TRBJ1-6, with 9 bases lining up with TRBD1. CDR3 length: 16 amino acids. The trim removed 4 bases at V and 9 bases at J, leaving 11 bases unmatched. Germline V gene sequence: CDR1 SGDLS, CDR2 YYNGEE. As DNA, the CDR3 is TGTGCCAGCAGCCCCCGCCCCGGGACAGGGCTTTCACCCCTCCACTTT. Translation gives CASSPRPGTGLSPLHF.

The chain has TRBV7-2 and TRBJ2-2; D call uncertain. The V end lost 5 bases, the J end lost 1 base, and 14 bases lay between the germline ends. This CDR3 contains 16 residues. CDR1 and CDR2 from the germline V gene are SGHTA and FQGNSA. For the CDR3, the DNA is TGTGCCAGCAGCCCATGGGCCTCACTGAACACCGGGGAGCTGTTTTTT. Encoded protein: CASSPWASLNTGELFF.

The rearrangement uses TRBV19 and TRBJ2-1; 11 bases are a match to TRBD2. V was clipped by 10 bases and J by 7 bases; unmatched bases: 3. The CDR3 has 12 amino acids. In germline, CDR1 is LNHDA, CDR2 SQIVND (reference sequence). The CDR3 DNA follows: TGTGCCACCTTAGCGGGGGGGAATGAGCAGTTCTTC. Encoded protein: CATLAGGNEQFF.

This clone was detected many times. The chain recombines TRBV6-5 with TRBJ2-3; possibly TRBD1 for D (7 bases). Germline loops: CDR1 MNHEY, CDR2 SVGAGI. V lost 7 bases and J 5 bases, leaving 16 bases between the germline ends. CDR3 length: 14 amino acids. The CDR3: CASTPGGKGDTQYF. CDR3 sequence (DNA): TGTGCCAGCACCCCAGGGGGGAAGGGAGATACGCAGTATTTT.

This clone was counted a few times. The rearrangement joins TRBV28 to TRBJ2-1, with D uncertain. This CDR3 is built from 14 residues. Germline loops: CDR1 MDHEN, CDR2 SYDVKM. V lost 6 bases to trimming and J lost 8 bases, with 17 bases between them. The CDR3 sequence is CASSATWRMHEQFF. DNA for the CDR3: TGTGCCAGCAGCGCTACGTGGCGGATGCATGAGCAGTTCTTC. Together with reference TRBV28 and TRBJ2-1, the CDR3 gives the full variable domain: DVKVTQSSRYLVKRTGEKVFLECVQDMDHENMFWYRQDPGLGLRLIYFSYDVKMKEKGDIPEGYSVSREKKERFSLILESASTNQTSMYLCASSATWRMHEQFFGPGTRLTVL.

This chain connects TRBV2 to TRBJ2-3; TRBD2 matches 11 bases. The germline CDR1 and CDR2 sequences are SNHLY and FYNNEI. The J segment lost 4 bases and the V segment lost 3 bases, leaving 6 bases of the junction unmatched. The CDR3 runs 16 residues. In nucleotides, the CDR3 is TGTGCCAGCAGTGAGGCTAGCGGGGGGTCGCCAGATACGCAGTATTTT. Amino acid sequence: CASSEASGGSPDTQYF.

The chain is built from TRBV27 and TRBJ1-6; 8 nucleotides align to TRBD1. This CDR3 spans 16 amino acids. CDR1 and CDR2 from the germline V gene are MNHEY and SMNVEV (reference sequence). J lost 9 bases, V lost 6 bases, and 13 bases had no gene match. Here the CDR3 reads CASSPGYGTGGSPLHF. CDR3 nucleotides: TGTGCCAGCAGCCCAGGCTACGGGACAGGAGGTTCACCCCTCCACTTT.

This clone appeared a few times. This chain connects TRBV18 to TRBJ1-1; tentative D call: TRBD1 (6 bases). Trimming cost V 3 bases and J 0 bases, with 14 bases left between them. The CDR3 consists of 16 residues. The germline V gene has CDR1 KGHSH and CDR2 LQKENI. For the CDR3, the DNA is TGTGCCAGCTCACCGAACGGGGGGCTAATGAACACTGAAGCTTTCTTT. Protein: CASSPNGGLMNTEAFF.

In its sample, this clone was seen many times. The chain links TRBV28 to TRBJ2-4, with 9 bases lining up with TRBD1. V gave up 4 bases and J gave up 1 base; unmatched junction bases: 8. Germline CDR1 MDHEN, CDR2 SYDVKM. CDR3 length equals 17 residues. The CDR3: CASSSPGQGMAKNIQYF. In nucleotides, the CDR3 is TGTGCCAGCAGTTCCCCGGGACAGGGTATGGCCAAAAACATTCAGTACTTC. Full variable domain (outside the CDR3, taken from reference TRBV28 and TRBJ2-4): DVKVTQSSRYLVKRTGEKVFLECVQDMDHENMFWYRQDPGLGLRLIYFSYDVKMKEKGDIPEGYSVSREKKERFSLILESASTNQTSMYLCASSSPGQGMAKNIQYFGAGTRLSVL.

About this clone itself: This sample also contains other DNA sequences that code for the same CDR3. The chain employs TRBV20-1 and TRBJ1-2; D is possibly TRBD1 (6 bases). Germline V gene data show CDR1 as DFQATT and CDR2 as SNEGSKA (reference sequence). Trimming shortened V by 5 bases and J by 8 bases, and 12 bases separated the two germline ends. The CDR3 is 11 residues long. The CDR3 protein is CSARGQSGYTF. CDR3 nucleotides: TGCAGTGCTCGCGGACAGTCCGGCTACACCTTC.

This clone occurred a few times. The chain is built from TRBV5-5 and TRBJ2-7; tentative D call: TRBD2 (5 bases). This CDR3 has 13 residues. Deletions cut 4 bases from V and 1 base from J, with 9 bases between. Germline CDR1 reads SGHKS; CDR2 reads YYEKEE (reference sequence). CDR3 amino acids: CASSRPGSYEQYF. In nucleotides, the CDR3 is TGTGCCAGCAGCCGACCGGGATCCTACGAGCAGTACTTC.

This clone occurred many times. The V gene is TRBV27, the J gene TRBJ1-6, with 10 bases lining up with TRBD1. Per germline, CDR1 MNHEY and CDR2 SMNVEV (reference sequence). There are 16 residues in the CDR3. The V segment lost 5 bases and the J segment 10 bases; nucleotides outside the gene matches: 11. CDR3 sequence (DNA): TGTGCCAGCAGTGTCATGGGACAGGGGCACGGATCACCCCTCCACTTT. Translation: CASSVMGQGHGSPLHF.

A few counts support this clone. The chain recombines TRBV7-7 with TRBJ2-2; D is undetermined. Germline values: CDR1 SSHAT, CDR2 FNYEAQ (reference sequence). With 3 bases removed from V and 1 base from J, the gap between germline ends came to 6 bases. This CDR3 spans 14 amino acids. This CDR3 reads CASSFSKNTGELFF. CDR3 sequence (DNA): TGTGCCAGCAGCTTTTCTAAGAACACCGGGGAGCTGTTTTTT.

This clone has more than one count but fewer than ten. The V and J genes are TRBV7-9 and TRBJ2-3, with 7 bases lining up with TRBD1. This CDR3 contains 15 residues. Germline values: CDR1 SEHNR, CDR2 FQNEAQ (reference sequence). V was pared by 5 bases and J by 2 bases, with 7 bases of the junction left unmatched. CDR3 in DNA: TGTGCCAGCAGCCCAGGGACAGCCTACACAGATACGCAGTATTTT. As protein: CASSPGTAYTDTQYF.

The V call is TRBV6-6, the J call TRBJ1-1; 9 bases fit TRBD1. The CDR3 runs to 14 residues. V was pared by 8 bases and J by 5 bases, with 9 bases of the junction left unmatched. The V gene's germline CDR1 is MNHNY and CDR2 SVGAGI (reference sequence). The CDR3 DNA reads TGTGCCAGCCAACCACAGGGGGCGCAGACTGAAGCTTTCTTT. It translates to CASQPQGAQTEAFF.

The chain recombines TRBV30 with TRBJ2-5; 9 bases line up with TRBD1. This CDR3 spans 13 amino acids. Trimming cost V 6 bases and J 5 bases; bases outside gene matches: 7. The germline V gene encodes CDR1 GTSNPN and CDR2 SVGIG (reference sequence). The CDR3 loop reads CACRTGAGETQYF. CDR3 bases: TGTGCCTGTCGGACAGGGGCAGGCGAGACCCAGTACTTC.

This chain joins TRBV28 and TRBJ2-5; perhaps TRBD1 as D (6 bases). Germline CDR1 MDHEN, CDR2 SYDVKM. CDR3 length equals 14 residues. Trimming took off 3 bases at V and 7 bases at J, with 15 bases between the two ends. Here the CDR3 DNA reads TGTGCCAGCAGTTTCCGGCAGGGGTCTGGGACCCAGTACTTC. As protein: CASSFRQGSGTQYF.

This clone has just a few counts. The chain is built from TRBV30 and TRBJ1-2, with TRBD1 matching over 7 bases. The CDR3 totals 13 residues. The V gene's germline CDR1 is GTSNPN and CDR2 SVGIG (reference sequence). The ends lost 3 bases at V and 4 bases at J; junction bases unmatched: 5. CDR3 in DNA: TGTGCCTGGAGGCCGGGACAGTCCTATGGCTACACCTTC. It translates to CAWRPGQSYGYTF.

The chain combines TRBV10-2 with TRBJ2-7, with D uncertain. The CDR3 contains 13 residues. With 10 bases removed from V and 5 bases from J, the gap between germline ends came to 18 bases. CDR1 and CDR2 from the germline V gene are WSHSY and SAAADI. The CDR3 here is CATRGLASDEQYF. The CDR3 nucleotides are TGCGCCACCAGAGGTTTAGCCTCTGACGAGCAGTACTTC.

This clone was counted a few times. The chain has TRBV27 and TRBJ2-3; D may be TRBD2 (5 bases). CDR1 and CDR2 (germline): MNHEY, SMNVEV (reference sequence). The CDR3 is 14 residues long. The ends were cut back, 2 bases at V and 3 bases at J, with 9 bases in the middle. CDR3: CASSLKEVTDTQYF. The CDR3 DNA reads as TGTGCCAGCAGTTTAAAGGAGGTGACAGATACGCAGTATTTT.

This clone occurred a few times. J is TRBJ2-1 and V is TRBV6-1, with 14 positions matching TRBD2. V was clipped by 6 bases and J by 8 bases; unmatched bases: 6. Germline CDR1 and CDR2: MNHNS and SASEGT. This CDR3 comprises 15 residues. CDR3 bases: TGTGCCAGCAGCAAAGGGACTAGCGGGAGTGATGAGCAGTTCTTC. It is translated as CASSKGTSGSDEQFF.

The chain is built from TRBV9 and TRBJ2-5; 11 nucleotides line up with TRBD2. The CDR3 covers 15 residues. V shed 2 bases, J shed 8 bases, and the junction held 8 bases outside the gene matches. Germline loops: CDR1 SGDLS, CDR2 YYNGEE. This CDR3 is CASSVGLAVMETQYF. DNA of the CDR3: TGTGCCAGCAGCGTGGGACTAGCGGTAATGGAAACCCAGTACTTC.

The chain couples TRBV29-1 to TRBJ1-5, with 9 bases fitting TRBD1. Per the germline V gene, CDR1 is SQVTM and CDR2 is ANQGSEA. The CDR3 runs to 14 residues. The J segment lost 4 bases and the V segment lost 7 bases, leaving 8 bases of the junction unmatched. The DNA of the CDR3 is TGCAGCGCATCTATAGGACAGGGGAATCAGCCCCAGCATTTT. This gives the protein CSASIGQGNQPQHF.